This entry lists 9 T cell receptor beta chains sequenced from one sample in a study of T cell responses to AZD1222 COVID-19 vaccine (dated by TCRdb to the early 2020s). The library came from the immunoSEQ multiplex PCR assay. As stored in TCRdb, this immuneACCESS dataset retains in-frame rearrangements with V and J assigned. A fraction of the clones does not appear; measured against another copy, unresolved V genes explain less than half of the discrepancy, and the remainder lacks a known reason. This sample is represented by approximately 49,000 clones; around 80% of them were singletons. The ten largest account for 20% to 25% of the sample. The time point label here, explained by the study, means: baseline before first vaccination. The treatment or condition label here, explained by the study, means: meningococcal conjugate vaccine given as trial control. The sequences come from peripheral blood, collected on day 0 of MenACWY control vaccination. These receptors all come from an adult in good health.

This rearrangement joins TRBV5-6 to TRBJ1-6, with unresolved D. The CDR3 extends over 15 amino acids. Germline CDR1 is SGHDT and CDR2 is YYEEEE. V lost 4 bases to trimming and J lost 1 base, with 9 bases between them. The CDR3: CASSRRWSYNSPLHF. CDR3 sequence (DNA): TGTGCCAGCAGCCGGAGGTGGTCCTATAATTCACCCCTCCACTTT.

V gene TRBV25-1 combines with J gene TRBJ1-3; no firm D call. Germline CDR1 MGHDK, CDR2 SYGVNS. Trimming took off 7 bases at V and 0 bases at J, with 7 bases between the two ends. The CDR3 covers 13 residues. Here the CDR3 DNA reads TGTGCCAGCACTAGGAGCTCTGGAAACACCATATATTTT. Its protein product is CASTRSSGNTIYF.

The rearrangement joins TRBV15 to TRBJ2-5; the match to TRBD2 covers 8 bases. The CDR3 extends over 15 amino acids. Germline CDR1 reads LNHNV; CDR2 reads YYDKDF (reference sequence). Trimming at V came to 5 bases and at J to 5 bases, leaving 10 bases not matched to a gene. This CDR3 reads CATSRFGGERETQYF. CDR3 DNA: TGTGCCACCAGCCGCTTCGGGGGGGAGCGGGAGACCCAGTACTTC.

This clone appeared once. This chain joins TRBV19 and TRBJ1-2, with D unresolved. The CDR3 covers 13 residues. CDR1 is LNHDA, CDR2 SQIVND, per germline (reference sequence). With 9 bases removed from V and 1 base from J, the gap between germline ends came to 12 bases. CDR3: CASNGRVNYGYTF. Written as DNA, the CDR3 is TGTGCCAGCAACGGCAGAGTTAACTATGGCTACACCTTC.

V is TRBV27 and J is TRBJ1-2; 10 positions match TRBD1. The germline gives CDR1 MNHEY, CDR2 SMNVEV (reference sequence). This CDR3 comprises 19 residues. The V and J ends lost 5 bases and 7 bases, in that order; junction bases with no gene match: 22. The CDR3 nucleotides read TGTGCCAGCAGTCGCACGTTACCGGGACAGGGGAGGGTGTCGAGTGGCTACACCTTC. It specifies CASSRTLPGQGRVSSGYTF.

DNA of the CDR3: TGTGCCAGCAGCTTAATATCAGGACAGGGGGGCTACGAGCAGTACGTC. It encodes CASSLISGQGGYEQYV. This chain connects TRBV7-3 to TRBJ2-7; 10 bases map to TRBD1. The CDR3 contains 16 residues. The V and J ends lost 1 base and 3 bases, in that order; junction bases with no gene match: 6. CDR1 and CDR2 from the germline V gene are SGHTA and FQGTGA.

This clone is a singleton in its sample. The chain carries TRBV2 and TRBJ1-1; the D is unclear. Trimming shortened V by 10 bases and J by 5 bases, and 8 bases separated the two germline ends. Germline CDR1 is SNHLY and CDR2 is FYNNEI. This CDR3 comprises 10 residues. Here the CDR3 reads CATRGTEAFF. CDR3 DNA sequence: TGTGCCACCCGGGGTACTGAAGCTTTCTTT.

V usage is TRBV21-1 and J usage is TRBJ1-2. TRBV21-1 is noted as a pseudogene. The CDR3 spans 15 residues. The CDR3 protein is CASRLGTGPNYGYTF. CDR3 coding DNA: TGTGCCAGCAGATTGGGAACGGGGCCCAACTATGGCTACACCTTC.

The rearrangement uses TRBV11-2 and TRBJ2-1, with D possibly being TRBD2 (5 bases). In germline, CDR1 is SGHAT, CDR2 FQNNGV. The CDR3 consists of 19 residues. Trimming took off 0 bases at V and 0 bases at J, with 18 bases between the two ends. In DNA form, the CDR3 reads TGTGCCAGCAGCTTAGAGACTGTGGCTAGCAGGAGCTCCTACAATGAGCAGTTCTTC. It encodes CASSLETVASRSSYNEQFF.